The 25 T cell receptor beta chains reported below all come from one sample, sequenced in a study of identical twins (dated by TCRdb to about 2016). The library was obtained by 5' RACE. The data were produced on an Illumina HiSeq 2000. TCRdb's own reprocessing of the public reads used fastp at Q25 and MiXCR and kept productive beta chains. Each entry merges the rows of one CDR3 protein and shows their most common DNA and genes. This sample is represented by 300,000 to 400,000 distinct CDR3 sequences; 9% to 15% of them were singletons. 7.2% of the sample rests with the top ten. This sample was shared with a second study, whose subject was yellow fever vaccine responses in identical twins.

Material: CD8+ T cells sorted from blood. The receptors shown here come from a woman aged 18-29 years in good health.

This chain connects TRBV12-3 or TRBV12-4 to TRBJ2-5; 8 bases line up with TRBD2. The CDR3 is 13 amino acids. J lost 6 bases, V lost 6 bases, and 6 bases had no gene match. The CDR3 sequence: CASSLGLAQTQYF. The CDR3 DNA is TGTGCCAGCAGCCTCGGACTAGCTCAGACCCAGTACTTC.

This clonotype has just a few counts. This CDR3 reads CSVEDPNSEGDTEAFF. CDR3 sequence (DNA): TGCAGCGTTGAAGATCCTAACTCCGAGGGGGACACTGAAGCTTTCTTT. The V and J genes are TRBV29-1 and TRBJ1-1, with a weak D call TRBD1 (6 bases). This CDR3 spans 16 amino acids. With 0 bases removed from V and 3 bases from J, the gap between germline ends came to 17 bases. CDR1 and CDR2 (germline): SQVTM, ANQGSEA.

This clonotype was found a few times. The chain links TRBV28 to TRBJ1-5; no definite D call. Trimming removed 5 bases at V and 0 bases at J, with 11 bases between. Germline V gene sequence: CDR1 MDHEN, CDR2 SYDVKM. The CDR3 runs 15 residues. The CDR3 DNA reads TGTGCCAGCAGTCCCCCAGGTGATAGCAATCAGCCCCAGCATTTT. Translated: CASSPPGDSNQPQHF.

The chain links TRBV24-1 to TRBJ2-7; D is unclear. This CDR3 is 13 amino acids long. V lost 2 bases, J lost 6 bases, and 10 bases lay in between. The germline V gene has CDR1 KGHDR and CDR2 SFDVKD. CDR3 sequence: CATSDSSRLEQYF. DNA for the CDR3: TGTGCCACCAGTGATTCTAGTCGTCTCGAGCAGTACTTC.

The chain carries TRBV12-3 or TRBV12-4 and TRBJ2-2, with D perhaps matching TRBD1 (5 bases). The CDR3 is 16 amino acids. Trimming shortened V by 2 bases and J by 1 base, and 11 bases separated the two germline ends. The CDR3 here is CASSLKGALNTGELFF. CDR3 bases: TGTGCCAGCAGTTTAAAAGGGGCGCTGAACACCGGGGAGCTGTTTTTT.

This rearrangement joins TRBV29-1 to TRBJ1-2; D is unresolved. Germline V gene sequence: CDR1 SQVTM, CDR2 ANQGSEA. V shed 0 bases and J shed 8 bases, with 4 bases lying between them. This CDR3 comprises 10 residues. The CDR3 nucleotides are TGCAGCGTTGAAGACAGGGGCTACACCTTC. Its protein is CSVEDRGYTF.

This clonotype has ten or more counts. In DNA, the CDR3 is TGCAGCGTTGTGACTAGCGGGAGCAGGAATGAGCAGTTCTTC. Protein: CSVVTSGSRNEQFF. The J gene is TRBJ2-1, the V gene TRBV29-1; 12 nucleotides match TRBD2. Per the germline V gene, CDR1 is SQVTM and CDR2 is ANQGSEA. The CDR3 contains 14 residues. J gave up 7 bases and V 4 bases, and 5 bases lay outside the gene matches.

CDR3 DNA sequence: TGTGCCAGCAGCGTAGGGGGTTCGTGGGTTGGTACAGATACGCAGTATTTT. Protein product: CASSVGGSWVGTDTQYF. The chain recombines TRBV9 with TRBJ2-3; no clear D gene. The CDR3 totals 17 residues. Trimming cost V 0 bases and J 3 bases, with 17 bases left between them. The germline V gene has CDR1 SGDLS and CDR2 YYNGEE.

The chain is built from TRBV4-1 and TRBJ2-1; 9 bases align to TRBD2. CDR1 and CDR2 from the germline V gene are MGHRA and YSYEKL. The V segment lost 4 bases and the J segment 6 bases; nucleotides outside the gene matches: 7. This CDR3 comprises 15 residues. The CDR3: CASSPLAGSRNEQFF. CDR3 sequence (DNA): TGCGCCAGCAGCCCTCTAGCGGGATCCCGCAATGAGCAGTTCTTC.

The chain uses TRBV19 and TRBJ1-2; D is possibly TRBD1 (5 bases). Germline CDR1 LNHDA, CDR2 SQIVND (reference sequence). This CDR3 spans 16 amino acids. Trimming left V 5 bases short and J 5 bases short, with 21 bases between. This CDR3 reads CASSDFGAGSFYGYTF. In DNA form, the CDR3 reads TGTGCCAGTAGTGACTTCGGTGCAGGGTCGTTTTATGGCTACACCTTC.

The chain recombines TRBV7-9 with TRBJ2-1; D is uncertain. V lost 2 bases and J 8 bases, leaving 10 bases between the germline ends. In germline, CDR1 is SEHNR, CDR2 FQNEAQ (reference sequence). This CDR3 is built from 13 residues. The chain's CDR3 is CASSLISGHEQFF. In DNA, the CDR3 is TGTGCCAGCAGCTTAATCTCTGGGCATGAGCAGTTCTTC.

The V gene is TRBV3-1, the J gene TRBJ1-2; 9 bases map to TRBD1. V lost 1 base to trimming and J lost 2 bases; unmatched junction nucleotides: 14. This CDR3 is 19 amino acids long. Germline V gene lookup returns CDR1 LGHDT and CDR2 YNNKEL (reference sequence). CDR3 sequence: CASSQVVRDRAWGNYGYTF. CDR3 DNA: TGTGCCAGCAGCCAAGTAGTGCGGGACAGGGCGTGGGGAAACTATGGCTACACCTTC.

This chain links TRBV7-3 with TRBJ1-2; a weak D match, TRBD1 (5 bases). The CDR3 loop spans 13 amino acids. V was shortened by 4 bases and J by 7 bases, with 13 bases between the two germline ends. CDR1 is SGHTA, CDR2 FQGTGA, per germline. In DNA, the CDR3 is TGTGCCAGCAGCTCGCCCGGCAGGGTTGGCTACACCTTC. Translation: CASSSPGRVGYTF. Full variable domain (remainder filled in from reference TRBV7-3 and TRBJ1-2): GAGVSQTPSNKVTEKGKYVELRCDPISGHTALYWYRQSLGQGPEFLIYFQGTGAADDSGLPNDRFFAVRPEGSVSTLKIQRTERGDSAVYLCASSSPGRVGYTFGSGTRLTVV.

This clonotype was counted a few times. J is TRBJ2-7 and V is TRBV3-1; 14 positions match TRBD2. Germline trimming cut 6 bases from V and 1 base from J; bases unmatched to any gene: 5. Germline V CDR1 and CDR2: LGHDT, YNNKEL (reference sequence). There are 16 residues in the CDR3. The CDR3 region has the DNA TGTGCCAGCAGGGGGGGACTAGCGGGAGCATCCTACGAGCAGTACTTC. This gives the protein CASRGGLAGASYEQYF.

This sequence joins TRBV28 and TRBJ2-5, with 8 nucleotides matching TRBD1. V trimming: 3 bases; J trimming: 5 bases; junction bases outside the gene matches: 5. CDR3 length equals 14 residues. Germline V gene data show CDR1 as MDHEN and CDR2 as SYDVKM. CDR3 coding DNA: TGTGCCAGCAGTTTTTTCAGGGGGCTTGAGACCCAGTACTTC. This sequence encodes CASSFFRGLETQYF. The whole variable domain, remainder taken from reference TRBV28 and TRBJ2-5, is DVKVTQSSRYLVKRTGEKVFLECVQDMDHENMFWYRQDPGLGLRLIYFSYDVKMKEKGDIPEGYSVSREKKERFSLILESASTNQTSMYLCASSFFRGLETQYFGPGTRLLVL.

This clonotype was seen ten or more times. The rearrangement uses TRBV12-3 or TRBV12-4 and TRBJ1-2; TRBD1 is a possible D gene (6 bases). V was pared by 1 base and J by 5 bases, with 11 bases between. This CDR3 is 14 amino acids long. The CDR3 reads CASSLGAGDYGYTF. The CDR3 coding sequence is TGTGCCAGCAGTTTAGGGGCAGGGGATTATGGCTACACCTTC.

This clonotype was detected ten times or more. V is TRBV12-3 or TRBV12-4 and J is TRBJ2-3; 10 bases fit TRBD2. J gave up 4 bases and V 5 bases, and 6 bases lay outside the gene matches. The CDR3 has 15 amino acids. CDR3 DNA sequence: TGTGCCAGCAGTACCGGGACTAGCGATGCAGATACGCAGTATTTT. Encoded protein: CASSTGTSDADTQYF.

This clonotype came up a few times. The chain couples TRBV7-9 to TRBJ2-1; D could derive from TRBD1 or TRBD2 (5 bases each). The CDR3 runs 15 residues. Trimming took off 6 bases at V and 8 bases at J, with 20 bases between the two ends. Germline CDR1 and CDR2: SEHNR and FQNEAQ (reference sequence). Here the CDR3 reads CASRPGDETSDEQFF. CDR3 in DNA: TGTGCCAGCAGACCCGGGGACGAGACATCAGATGAGCAGTTCTTC.

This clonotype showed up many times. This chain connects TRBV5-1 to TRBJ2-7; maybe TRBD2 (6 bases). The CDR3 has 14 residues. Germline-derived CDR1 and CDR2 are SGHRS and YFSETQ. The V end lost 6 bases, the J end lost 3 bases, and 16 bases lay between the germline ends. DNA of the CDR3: TGCGCCAGCAAGATCGTGACGGGGGACTACGAGCAGTACGTC. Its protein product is CASKIVTGDYEQYV.

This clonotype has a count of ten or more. CDR3 in amino acids: CASRPSWGSGTDTQYF. CDR3 nucleotide sequence: TGTGCCAGCAGACCATCATGGGGTTCGGGCACAGATACGCAGTATTTT. The V call is TRBV12-3 or TRBV12-4, the J call TRBJ2-3, with D unresolved. This CDR3 has 16 amino acids. Trimming stripped 6 bases from V and 1 base from J, with 17 bases between.

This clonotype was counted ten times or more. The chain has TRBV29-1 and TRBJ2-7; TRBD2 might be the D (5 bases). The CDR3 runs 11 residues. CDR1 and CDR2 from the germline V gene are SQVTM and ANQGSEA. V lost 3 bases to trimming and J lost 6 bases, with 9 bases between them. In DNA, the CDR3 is TGCAGCGTTGACAGAGGGAGCGAGCAGTACTTC. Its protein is CSVDRGSEQYF.

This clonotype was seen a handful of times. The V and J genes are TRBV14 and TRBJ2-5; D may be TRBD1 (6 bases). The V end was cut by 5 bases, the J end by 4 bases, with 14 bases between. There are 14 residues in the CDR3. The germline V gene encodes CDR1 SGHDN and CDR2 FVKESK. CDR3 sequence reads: CASSSALGGETQYF. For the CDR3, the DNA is TGTGCCAGCAGCTCGGCACTAGGGGGAGAGACCCAGTACTTC.

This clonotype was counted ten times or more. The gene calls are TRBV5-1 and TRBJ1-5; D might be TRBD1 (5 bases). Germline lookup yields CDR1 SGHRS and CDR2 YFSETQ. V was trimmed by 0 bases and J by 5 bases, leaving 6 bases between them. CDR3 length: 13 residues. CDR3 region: CASSLEGYQPQHF. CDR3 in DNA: TGCGCCAGCAGCTTGGAGGGGTATCAGCCCCAGCATTTT.

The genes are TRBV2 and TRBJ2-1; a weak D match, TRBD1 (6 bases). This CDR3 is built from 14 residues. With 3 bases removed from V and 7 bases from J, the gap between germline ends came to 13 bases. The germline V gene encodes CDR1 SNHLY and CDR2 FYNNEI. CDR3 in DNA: TGTGCCAGCAGTGAGTGGGCACAGGGAAATGAGCAGTTCTTC. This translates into CASSEWAQGNEQFF.

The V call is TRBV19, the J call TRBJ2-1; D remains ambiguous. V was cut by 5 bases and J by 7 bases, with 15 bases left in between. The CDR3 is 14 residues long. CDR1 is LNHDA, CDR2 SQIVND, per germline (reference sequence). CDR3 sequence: CASSLSVFGNEQFF. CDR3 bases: TGTGCCAGTAGTTTGTCGGTTTTCGGGAATGAGCAGTTCTTC.